The next 27 T cell receptor beta chains were all read from a single sample in a study of cytomegalovirus exposure and HLA in healthy donors. 13 Jbeta primers and 60 Vbeta primers were used for the PCR. Measured with immunoSEQ multiplex PCR; TCRdb has only the in-frame clones, and not every one. The table records 150,000 to 200,000 clones, roughly 80% of them present only once. Sequenced material: PBMCs. The origin of the receptors is a man over 45 in good health and CMV-seronegative.

This chain connects TRBV11-3 to TRBJ2-1, with a weak D call TRBD2 (5 bases). The CDR3 runs to 17 residues. The V and J ends lost 5 bases and 2 bases respectively, with 19 bases between them. The germline V gene encodes CDR1 SGHNT and CDR2 YENEEA. The CDR3 loop reads CASSLRGKGSAYNEQFF. The CDR3 DNA reads as TGTGCCAGCAGCCTCCGGGGAAAAGGTAGCGCCTACAATGAGCAGTTCTTC.

This chain uses TRBV6-5 with TRBJ2-3; D possibly corresponds to TRBD1 (5 bases). The V gene lost 0 bases and the J gene lost 5 bases, with 12 bases spanning the gap. Germline V gene lookup returns CDR1 MNHEY and CDR2 SVGAGI. The CDR3 loop spans 15 amino acids. CDR3 DNA: TGTGCCAGCAGTTACTCGCTTTTAGGGGTAGATACGCAGTATTTT. Encoded protein: CASSYSLLGVDTQYF.

This clone was seen once. The V and J genes are TRBV9 and TRBJ1-4, with TRBD1 as a possible D gene (5 bases). The germline CDR1 and CDR2 sequences are SGDLS and YYNGEE. The V gene lost 3 bases and the J gene lost 4 bases, with 10 bases spanning the gap. The CDR3 consists of 14 residues. The CDR3 DNA follows: TGTGCCAGCAGCGAGGGGCCCTTTAATGAAAAACTGTTTTTT. This sequence encodes CASSEGPFNEKLFF.

The genes are TRBV6-1 and TRBJ2-7, with a weak D call TRBD2 (7 bases). CDR1 MNHNS and CDR2 SASEGT come from the germline V gene. Trimming left V 7 bases short and J 0 bases short, with 10 bases between. This CDR3 has 13 amino acids. The CDR3 protein is CASTRGASYEQYF. CDR3 nucleotide sequence: TGTGCCAGCACCCGGGGGGCCTCCTACGAGCAGTACTTC.

This clone was seen more than once but under ten times. The J gene is TRBJ2-1, the V gene TRBV5-6, with 8 nucleotides matching TRBD2. The germline CDR1 and CDR2 sequences are SGHDT and YYEEEE. V shed 4 bases and J 9 bases; nucleotides not matched to a gene: 3. The CDR3 covers 12 residues. CDR3 in amino acids: CASSPGGGEQFF. For the CDR3, the DNA is TGTGCCAGCAGCCCGGGGGGGGGTGAGCAGTTCTTC.

The chain carries TRBV7-2 and TRBJ1-5, with D perhaps matching TRBD1 (5 bases). Germline V gene sequence: CDR1 SGHTA, CDR2 FQGNSA. V gave up 2 bases and J gave up 4 bases, with 9 bases separating them. CDR3 length equals 14 residues. CDR3: CASSLSGLNQPQHF. CDR3 nucleotide sequence: TGTGCCAGCAGCTTATCAGGGCTAAATCAGCCCCAGCATTTT.

The rearrangement uses TRBV5-1 and TRBJ1-1, with a weak D call TRBD1 (5 bases). V was cut by 7 bases and J by 4 bases, with 17 bases left in between. CDR1 and CDR2 from the germline V gene are SGHRS and YFSETQ. The CDR3 runs 14 residues. CDR3 bases: TGCGCCAGCGGGGGGGATGACCGGAGCACTGAAGCTTTCTTT. It codes for CASGGDDRSTEAFF. Drawing the rest from reference TRBV5-1 and TRBJ1-1, the complete variable domain is KAGVTQTPRYLIKTRGQQVTLSCSPISGHRSVSWYQQTPGQGLQFLFEYFSETQRNKGNFPGRFSGRQFSNSRSEMNVSTLELGDSALYLCASGGDDRSTEAFFGQGTRLTVV.

This sequence joins TRBV30 and TRBJ1-3; no clear D gene. V was trimmed by 0 bases and J by 2 bases, leaving 11 bases between them. The CDR3 loop spans 15 amino acids. Germline V gene data show CDR1 as GTSNPN and CDR2 as SVGIG (reference sequence). The CDR3, as DNA: TGTGCCTGGAGTGTAGACGGGGTGGCTGGAAACACCATATATTTT. It is translated as CAWSVDGVAGNTIYF.

The chain carries TRBV9 and TRBJ1-4; D gene uncertain. There are 15 residues in the CDR3. In germline, CDR1 is SGDLS, CDR2 YYNGEE. The germline V and J ends were trimmed by 3 bases and 7 bases, with 16 bases remaining between them. CDR3: CASSDGRVSGEKLFF. As DNA, the CDR3 is TGTGCCAGCAGCGACGGCCGGGTGTCGGGTGAAAAACTGTTTTTT.

V usage is TRBV29-1 and J usage is TRBJ1-1; TRBD1 aligns across 12 bases. Germline CDR1 is SQVTM and CDR2 is ANQGSEA. The CDR3 is 13 residues long. The trim removed 6 bases at V and 4 bases at J, leaving 3 bases unmatched. The CDR3 protein is CSVGQGAGTEAFF. CDR3 DNA sequence: TGCAGCGTGGGACAGGGGGCCGGCACTGAAGCTTTCTTT.

This clone showed up just a few times. The V call is TRBV7-2, the J call TRBJ2-3; D might be TRBD1 (5 bases). The CDR3 loop spans 16 amino acids. Trimming took 5 bases from V and 4 from J, leaving 19 bases between them. Germline V lookup: CDR1 SGHTA, CDR2 FQGNSA. CDR3 sequence: CASSPEGATNPDTQYF. The CDR3 nucleotides read TGTGCCAGCAGCCCGGAAGGGGCTACGAATCCAGATACGCAGTATTTT.

This clone was recorded a few times. The chain is built from TRBV6-4 and TRBJ1-1, with no clear D. Germline V gene data show CDR1 as MRHNA and CDR2 as SNTAGT. The CDR3 is made up of 14 amino acids. V was shortened by 0 bases and J by 1 base, with 6 bases between the two germline ends. DNA of the CDR3: TGTGCCAGCAGTGACTCTAACAGGAACACTGAAGCTTTCTTT. Its translation is CASSDSNRNTEAFF.

V gene TRBV9 combines with J gene TRBJ2-7; unclear D gene. Germline CDR1 and CDR2: SGDLS and YYNGEE. Trimming left V 4 bases short and J 4 bases short, with 12 bases between. This CDR3 is built from 13 residues. Written as DNA, the CDR3 is TGTGCCAGCAGCTCCTCTGGGCCTTACGAGCAGTACTTC. It codes for CASSSSGPYEQYF.

This clone was detected only a few times. A far larger clone is only one base removed, so a read error is likely. Other DNA sequences within the sample encode an identical CDR3. Written as DNA, the CDR3 is TGTGCCAGCAGCCAATCTATTCAGACTCGGGGCTACACCTTC. Translating gives CASSQSIQTRGYTF. The chain carries TRBV7-9 and TRBJ1-2, with D unclear. This CDR3 is 14 amino acids long. The germline CDR1 and CDR2 sequences are SEHNR and FQNEAQ (reference sequence). V was pared by 5 bases and J by 8 bases, with 18 bases between.

This clone was picked up a small number of times. The chain has TRBV5-6 and TRBJ2-1; D gene unclear. V was shortened by 4 bases and J by 10 bases, with 18 bases between the two germline ends. The CDR3 totals 14 residues. Germline loops: CDR1 SGHDT, CDR2 YYEEEE. The DNA of the CDR3 is TGTGCCAGCAGCCCCGGGTCCTTACGTCGGGAGCAGTTCTTC. It yields the protein CASSPGSLRREQFF.

The J gene is TRBJ1-1, the V gene TRBV7-8, with a tentative D call TRBD1 (6 bases). With 0 bases removed from V and 1 base from J, the gap between germline ends came to 12 bases. Germline lookup yields CDR1 SGHVS and CDR2 FQNEAQ. The CDR3 has 16 residues. The CDR3 loop reads CASSLAPGHPNTEAFF. In DNA form, the CDR3 reads TGTGCCAGCAGCTTAGCCCCGGGACATCCGAACACTGAAGCTTTCTTT.

The chain is built from TRBV30 and TRBJ2-7, with 7 bases fitting TRBD1. Germline V gene data show CDR1 as GTSNPN and CDR2 as SVGIG (reference sequence). This CDR3 is built from 16 residues. The V and J ends lost 1 base and 0 bases, in that order; junction bases with no gene match: 9. The CDR3 DNA sequence: TGTGCCTGGAGTGCCTTCGGGACAGATCCCTCCTACGAGCAGTACTTC. Its protein is CAWSAFGTDPSYEQYF.

The chain couples TRBV4-1 to TRBJ2-7; weak D call: TRBD2 (5 bases). This CDR3 is 13 amino acids long. Germline V gene sequence: CDR1 MGHRA, CDR2 YSYEKL. Trimming stripped 1 base from V and 4 bases from J, with 8 bases between. CDR3 DNA: TGCGCCAGCAGCCAAGGGACGGGGTACGAGCAGTACTTC. Its translation is CASSQGTGYEQYF.

In this sample, this clone turned up a few times. The chain is built from TRBV19 and TRBJ2-5; D ambiguous. The CDR3 is 11 residues long. V was clipped by 5 bases and J by 7 bases, with 8 bases between them. Germline V gives CDR1 LNHDA, CDR2 SQIVND (reference sequence). CDR3 loop: CASSAPGTQYF. The CDR3 DNA reads TGTGCCAGTAGTGCCCCCGGGACCCAGTACTTC.

The rearrangement links TRBV4-1 to TRBJ1-2; tentatively, D is TRBD1 (5 bases). V was clipped by 4 bases and J by 6 bases, with 21 bases between them. Germline lookup yields CDR1 MGHRA and CDR2 YSYEKL. The CDR3 has 16 residues. The CDR3 sequence is CASSPGPGTTSHGYTF. The CDR3 coding sequence is TGCGCCAGCAGCCCGGGGCCCGGGACTACCAGCCATGGCTACACCTTC.

This clone was counted only a few times. J is TRBJ1-1 and V is TRBV14; D call uncertain. The CDR3 runs to 14 residues. V was pared by 1 base and J by 3 bases, with 9 bases between. In germline, CDR1 is SGHDN, CDR2 FVKESK. The CDR3 loop reads CASSQVAAYTEAFF. The CDR3 nucleotides are TGTGCCAGCAGCCAAGTGGCGGCATACACTGAAGCTTTCTTT.

The V gene is TRBV19, the J gene TRBJ2-5; TRBD2 is a possible D gene (6 bases). Trimming stripped 6 bases from V and 1 base from J, with 9 bases between. The CDR3 extends over 13 amino acids. Germline CDR1 is LNHDA and CDR2 is SQIVND (reference sequence). CDR3 in DNA: TGTGCCAGTAGCAGGGACTTCCAAGAGACCCAGTACTTC. This sequence encodes CASSRDFQETQYF.

The J gene is TRBJ1-1, the V gene TRBV4-1; 7 nucleotides agree with TRBD1. There are 15 residues in the CDR3. In germline, CDR1 is MGHRA, CDR2 YSYEKL. J lost 5 bases, V lost 4 bases, and 10 bases had no gene match. The CDR3 protein is CASSLRQGEKTEAFF. CDR3 nucleotides: TGCGCCAGCAGCCTCAGACAGGGAGAGAAGACTGAAGCTTTCTTT.

The rearrangement uses TRBV6-1 and TRBJ2-5; tentative D call: TRBD1 (6 bases). The DNA end is more similar to TRBJ2-7, so the J call may be wrong. This CDR3 contains 12 residues. Germline V gene data show CDR1 as MNHNS and CDR2 as SASEGT. The CDR3, as DNA: TGTGCCAGCAGTACGCAGGGGTTCGAGCAGTACTTC. Protein: CASSTQGFEQYF.

The genes are TRBV15 and TRBJ2-1; 8 bases fit TRBD2. This CDR3 is built from 15 residues. The J segment lost 4 bases and the V segment lost 1 base, leaving 3 bases of the junction unmatched. CDR1 and CDR2 (germline): LNHNV, YYDKDF (reference sequence). The CDR3 protein is CATSRGAGAYNEQFF. CDR3 bases: TGTGCCACCAGCAGAGGAGCGGGGGCATACAATGAGCAGTTCTTC.

This clone has a single count. The V call is TRBV30, the J call TRBJ2-7, with 8 bases fitting TRBD1. The germline gives CDR1 GTSNPN, CDR2 SVGIG (reference sequence). CDR3 length: 12 residues. After removal of 5 bases from V and 5 bases from J, the junction contained 5 bases not matched to a gene. The CDR3 loop is CAWGQGSHEQYF. DNA of the CDR3: TGTGCCTGGGGACAGGGATCCCACGAGCAGTACTTC.

The rearrangement uses TRBV2 and TRBJ2-5; tentatively, D is TRBD2 (6 bases). The J call may be incorrect, as the DNA end agrees better with TRBJ2-7. The CDR3 length is 14 residues. CDR1 is SNHLY and CDR2 is FYNNEI in the germline V gene. CDR3 in amino acids: CASSGEARGTEQYF. The CDR3 nucleotides are TGTGCCAGCAGTGGGGAGGCCCGGGGAACCGAGCAGTACTTC.